Listed below are T cell receptor beta chains from one sample, sequenced in a study of T cell clones after liver transplantation. TCRdb keeps only in-frame clones here, not all; method: immunoSEQ multiplex PCR. The table shows about 50,000 clones, with about 67% occurring only once. Sequences were derived from CD4+ T cells from blood, sampled less than 70 months after liver transplant. The receptors stem from a human patient who received a liver transplant. Part of the T cells may come from the graft donor. The CDR3 runs from the conserved cysteine through the conserved F or W. Fields, in order: V gene, J gene, D gene, clone size, CDR3 protein, CDR3 DNA. D genes are given only for firm matches. The size of a clone is reported for some rows only, either as once, few or many, or as a class for expanded clones.

TRBV10-1	TRBJ2-7	.	few	CASSEGRSSYEQYF	TGCGCCAGCAGTGAGGGCAGGTCCTCCTACGAGCAGTACTTC
TRBV5-4	TRBJ1-6	.	.	CASSLRNRNSPLHF	TGTGCCAGCAGCCTACGAAACAGGAATTCACCCCTCCACTTT
TRBV27	TRBJ2-2	TRBD1	.	CASSFQGANTGELFF	TGTGCCAGCAGTTTCCAGGGGGCGAACACCGGGGAGCTGTTTTTT
TRBV7-3	TRBJ2-3	.	.	CASSLTPGGTDTQYF	TGTGCCAGCAGCTTAACCCCGGGGGGCACAGATACGCAGTATTTT
TRBV5-4	TRBJ1-1	.	.	CASSLGAGLENTEAFF	TGTGCCAGCAGCTTGGGGGCAGGGTTGGAGAACACTGAAGCTTTCTTT
TRBV19	TRBJ2-6	.	.	CASSCEGRGISGANVLTF	TGTGCCTCCTCATGCGAGGGACGAGGAATCTCTGGGGCCAACGTCCTGACTTTC
TRBV4-1	TRBJ2-3	TRBD2	.	CASSQASGASTDTQYF	TGTGCCAGCAGCCAAGCTAGCGGGGCCTCCACAGATACGCAGTATTTT
TRBV7-3	TRBJ2-6	.	.	CASSLTSSSGANVLTF	TGTGCCAGCAGCTTAACAAGCAGCTCTGGGGCCAACGTCCTGACTTTC
TRBV28	TRBJ2-2	.	.	CASNLEAGELFF	TGTGCCAGCAATCTGGAGGCCGGGGAGCTGTTTTTT
TRBV28	TRBJ1-2	.	.	CASSSPPRYGYTF	TGTGCCAGCAGTTCCCCGCCGCGGTATGGCTACACCTTC
TRBV5-1	TRBJ2-2	.	.	CASREGANTGELFF	TGCGCCAGCAGGGAGGGGGCGAACACCGGGGAGCTGTTTTTT
TRBV7-7	TRBJ1-4	.	.	CASSLRRGTNEKLFF	TGTGCCAGCAGCCTCCGGAGGGGAACTAATGAAAAACTGTTTTTT
TRBV18	TRBJ2-5	.	.	CASSPLGETQYF	TGTGCCAGCTCACCACTTGGAGAGACCCAGTACTTC
TRBV18	TRBJ2-2	.	.	CASSPQAENTGELFF	TGTGCCAGCTCACCACAAGCGGAGAACACCGGGGAGCTGTTTTTT
TRBV30	TRBJ2-5	TRBD1	few	CAWSGTGGGGKETQYF	TGTGCCTGGAGTGGGACAGGGGGGGGTGGAAAAGAGACCCAGTACTTC
TRBV9	TRBJ1-6	TRBD1	.	CASSVKTGDSPLHF	TGTGCCAGCAGCGTAAAGACAGGGGATTCACCCCTCCACTTT
TRBV6-6	TRBJ2-1	TRBD1	.	CASRTRDRYNEQFF	TGTGCCAGCAGAACCCGGGACAGATACAATGAGCAGTTCTTC
TRBV11-3	TRBJ2-7	.	.	CASSLGGSYEQYF	TGTGCCAGCAGCTTAGGCGGGTCCTACGAGCAGTACTTC
TRBV7-2	TRBJ2-2	.	once	CASSLRRGRDTGELFF	TGTGCCAGCAGCTTAAGGCGGGGGCGCGACACCGGGGAGCTGTTTTTT
TRBV6-1	TRBJ1-1	.	.	CASSQGTEAFF	TGTGCCAGCTCTCAGGGCACTGAAGCTTTCTTT
TRBV19	TRBJ2-3	.	.	CASSMSGTDTQYF	TGTGCCAGTAGTATGTCCGGCACAGATACGCAGTATTTT
TRBV6-1	TRBJ2-7	.	.	CASRSEQYF	TGTGCCAGCAGGAGCGAGCAGTACTTC
TRBV2	TRBJ1-4	.	.	CASSELGLKLFF	TGTGCCAGCAGTGAATTGGGGTTGAAACTGTTTTTT
TRBV7-2	TRBJ1-1	TRBD1	.	CASSSRGGAGGNTEAFF	TGTGCCAGCAGCTCCAGGGGGGGTGCTGGGGGGAACACTGAAGCTTTCTTT
TRBV7-2	TRBJ2-2	TRBD2	.	CASTISGGPNTGELFF	TGTGCCAGCACTATCAGCGGGGGGCCGAACACCGGGGAGCTGTTTTTT
TRBV11-3	TRBJ2-3	.	.	CASSPRGWASDTQYF	TGTGCCAGCAGCCCGCGTGGTTGGGCCTCAGATACGCAGTATTTT
TRBV27	TRBJ2-3	.	few	CASSSRALGADTQYF	TGTGCCAGCAGTTCTCGGGCCTTGGGCGCAGATACGCAGTATTTT
TRBV18	TRBJ1-1	.	.	CASSPFSRGGSEAFF	TGTGCCAGCTCACCCTTCTCGCGTGGTGGGTCTGAAGCTTTCTTT
TRBV11-2	TRBJ2-7	TRBD1	.	CASSSQGAFGNEQYF	TGTGCCAGCAGCTCACAGGGGGCGTTTGGCAACGAGCAGTACTTC
TRBV5-1	TRBJ2-7	TRBD1	.	CASSGTGAEQYF	TGCGCCAGCAGCGGGACAGGGGCCGAGCAGTACTTC
TRBV7-7	TRBJ1-1	.	many	CASSWAGENTEAFF	TGTGCTAGCAGCTGGGCTGGGGAGAACACTGAAGCTTTCTTT
TRBV9	TRBJ2-1	TRBD2	few	CASSVGGGPNNEQFF	TGTGCCAGCAGCGTAGGCGGGGGGCCAAACAATGAGCAGTTCTTC
TRBV28	TRBJ1-6	TRBD1	few	CASSSGTGAKVDF	TGTGCCAGCAGTTCGGGGACAGGGGCTAAGGTAGACTTT
TRBV10-3	TRBJ2-7	.	.	CAISGGYEQYF	TGTGCCATCAGTGGGGGCTACGAGCAGTACTTC
TRBV6-4	TRBJ1-1	.	.	CASRPPGHAFKAFF	TGTGCCAGCAGACCCCCGGGACACGCATTTAAAGCTTTCTTT
TRBV28	TRBJ1-5	.	.	CASSLYQPQHF	TGTGCCAGCAGTTTATATCAGCCCCAGCATTTT
TRBV6-1	TRBJ1-5	TRBD1	few	CASSETGGTQPQHF	TGTGCCAGCAGTGAGACAGGGGGGACTCAGCCCCAGCATTTT
TRBV30	TRBJ2-7	TRBD1	.	CAWSAPRDRGTYEQYF	TGTGCCTGGAGCGCCCCGAGGGACAGGGGGACCTACGAGCAGTACTTC
TRBV5-1	TRBJ2-2	.	medium-sized	CASSLAPGSGTGELFF	TGCGCCAGCAGCTTGGCCCCGGGATCGGGCACCGGGGAGCTGTTTTTT
TRBV6-1	TRBJ2-3	TRBD2	.	CASSAPGTSGGTDTQYF	TGTGCCAGCAGTGCCCCCGGGACTAGCGGGGGAACAGATACGCAGTATTTT
TRBV6-6	TRBJ2-7	.	.	CASSTGRQQYF	TGTGCCAGCAGTACAGGGAGGCAGCAGTACTTC
TRBV25-1	TRBJ1-1	.	.	CASSWRGNTEAFF	TGTGCCAGCAGTTGGAGGGGGAACACTGAAGCTTTCTTT
TRBV7-9	TRBJ1-3	.	.	CASSLGIDGNTIYF	TGTGCCAGCAGCTTAGGGATAGATGGAAACACCATATATTTT
TRBV6-1	TRBJ2-3	.	.	CASSEALRSPGADTQYF	TGTGCCAGCAGTGAAGCGCTGAGGTCCCCAGGCGCAGATACGCAGTATTTT
TRBV28	TRBJ1-6	TRBD1	.	CASSSPGGHSPLHF	TGTGCCAGCAGTTCTCCAGGGGGGCATTCACCCCTCCACTTT
TRBV5-6	TRBJ1-1	.	.	CASTTPGGGGPMNTEAFF	TGTGCCAGCACCACCCCGGGGGGTGGGGGCCCCATGAACACTGAAGCTTTCTTT
TRBV5-1	TRBJ2-3	.	.	CASSLIGENTDTQYF	TGCGCCAGCAGCTTGATAGGGGAAAACACAGATACGCAGTATTTT
TRBV6-1	TRBJ1-6	TRBD1	.	CASKTGTGARSPLHF	TGTGCCAGCAAAACCGGGACAGGGGCTCGATCACCCCTCCACTTT
TRBV9	TRBJ1-4	.	.	CASSPGTQAGEEKLFF	TGTGCCAGCAGCCCTGGCACACAGGCGGGAGAGGAAAAACTGTTTTTT
TRBV6-6	TRBJ2-3	TRBD1	.	CASSPRQGEQYF	TGTGCCAGCAGTCCTAGACAGGGGGAGCAGTATTTT